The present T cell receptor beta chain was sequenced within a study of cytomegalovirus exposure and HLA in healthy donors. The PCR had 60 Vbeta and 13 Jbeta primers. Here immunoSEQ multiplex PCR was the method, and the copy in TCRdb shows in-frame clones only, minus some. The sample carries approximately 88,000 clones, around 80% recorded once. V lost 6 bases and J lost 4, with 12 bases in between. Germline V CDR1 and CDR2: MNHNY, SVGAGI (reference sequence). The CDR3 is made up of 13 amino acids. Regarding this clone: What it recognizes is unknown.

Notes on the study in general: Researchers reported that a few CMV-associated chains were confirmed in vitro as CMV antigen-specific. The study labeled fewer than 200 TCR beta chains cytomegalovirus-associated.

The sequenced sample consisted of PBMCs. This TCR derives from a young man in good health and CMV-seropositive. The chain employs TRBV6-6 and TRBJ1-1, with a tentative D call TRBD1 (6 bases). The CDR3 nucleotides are TGTGCCAGCAGCCCGAAAGGGGGCACTGAAGCTTTCTTT. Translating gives CASSPKGGTEAFF.